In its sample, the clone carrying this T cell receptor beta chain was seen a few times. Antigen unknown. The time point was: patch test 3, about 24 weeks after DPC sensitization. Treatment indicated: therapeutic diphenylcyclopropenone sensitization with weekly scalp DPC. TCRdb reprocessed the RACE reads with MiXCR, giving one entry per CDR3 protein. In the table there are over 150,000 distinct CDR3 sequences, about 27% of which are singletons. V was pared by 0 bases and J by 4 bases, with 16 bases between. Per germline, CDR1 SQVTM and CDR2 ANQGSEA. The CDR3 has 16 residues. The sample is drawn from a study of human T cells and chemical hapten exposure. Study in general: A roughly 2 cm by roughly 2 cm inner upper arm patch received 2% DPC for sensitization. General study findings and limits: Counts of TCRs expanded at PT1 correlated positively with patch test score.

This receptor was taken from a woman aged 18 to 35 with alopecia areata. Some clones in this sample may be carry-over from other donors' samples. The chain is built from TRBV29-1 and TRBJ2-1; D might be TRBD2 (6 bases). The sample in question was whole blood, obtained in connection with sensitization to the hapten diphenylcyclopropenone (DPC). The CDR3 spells CSVEDPRRGSYNEQFF. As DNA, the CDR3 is TGCAGCGTTGAAGATCCAAGGCGGGGAAGTTACAATGAGCAGTTCTTC.